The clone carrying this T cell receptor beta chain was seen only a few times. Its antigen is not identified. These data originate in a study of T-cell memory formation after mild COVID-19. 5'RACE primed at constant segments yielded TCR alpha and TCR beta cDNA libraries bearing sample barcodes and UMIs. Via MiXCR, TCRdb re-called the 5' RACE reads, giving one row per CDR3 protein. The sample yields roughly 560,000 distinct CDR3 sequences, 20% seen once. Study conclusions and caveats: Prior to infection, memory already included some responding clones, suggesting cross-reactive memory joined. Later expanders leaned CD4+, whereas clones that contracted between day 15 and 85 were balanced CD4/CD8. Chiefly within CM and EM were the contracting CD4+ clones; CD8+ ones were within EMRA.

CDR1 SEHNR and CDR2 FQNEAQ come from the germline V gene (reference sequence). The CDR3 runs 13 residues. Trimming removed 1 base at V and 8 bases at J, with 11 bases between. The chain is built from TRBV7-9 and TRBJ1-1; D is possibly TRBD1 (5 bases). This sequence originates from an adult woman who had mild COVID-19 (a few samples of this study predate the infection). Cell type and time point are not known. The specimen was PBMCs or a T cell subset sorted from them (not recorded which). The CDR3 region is CASSLGGGKEAFF. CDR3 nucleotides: TGTGCCAGCAGCTTAGGTGGGGGGAAGGAAGCTTTCTTT.